A selection of T cell receptor beta chains follows, all from one sample in a study of shared clonotypes between healthy human individuals. Generated by immunoSEQ multiplex PCR, the TCRdb table keeps only in-frame clones and is missing some. The repertoire consists of about 2,500,000 clones, with roughly 92% occurring once and the leading ten covering over 0.12%. The sequencing sample was made of naive CD4+ T cells sorted from blood. The receptors were gathered from a man aged 18 to 29 in good health. CDR3s include the opening cysteine and the closing phenylalanine or tryptophan. A D gene is named only where the DNA matches it firmly. Clone size appears in some rows only: once, few, many, or a class for an expanded clone.

>NA|TRBJ2-5|TRBV30|NA
TGTGCCTGGAGTGTACACCCGGGAGAGGAGACCCAGTACTTC
CAWSVHPGEETQYF
>TRBD2|TRBJ2-5|TRBV10-3|once
TGTGCCATCAGTGGTACCTTCCTTAGCGGGGAAGAGACCCAGTACTTC
CAISGTFLSGEETQYF
>TRBD1|TRBJ1-2|TRBV7-3|NA
TGTGCCAGCAGCCCCACGGGACAGTCTAGTCATGGCTACACCTTC
CASSPTGQSSHGYTF
>TRBD1|TRBJ2-1|TRBV19|NA
TGTGCCAGTAGTAGTGACAGGGGTGCCTACAATGAGCAGTTCTTC
CASSSDRGAYNEQFF
>NA|TRBJ1-2|TRBV2|NA
TGTGCCAGCAGGGCAGACTCCGGGGGCTACTATGGCTACACCTTC
CASRADSGGYYGYTF
>NA|TRBJ2-3|TRBV5-4|NA
TGTGCCAGCAGCGTTGCTCAGGCGCTTCCCGGCACAGATACGCAGTATTTT
CASSVAQALPGTDTQYF
>TRBD2|TRBJ2-1|TRBV28|NA
TGTGCCAGCAGACTAGCGGGGGTCTACAATGAGCAGTTCTTC
CASRLAGVYNEQFF
>NA|TRBJ2-7|TRBV5-1|NA
TGCGCCAGCAGCTACCTACTGGGGGAGTCCTACGAGCAGTACTTC
CASSYLLGESYEQYF
>TRBD1|TRBJ2-5|TRBV30|NA
TGTGCCTGGATGGGACAGGGAGAGACCCAGTACTTC
CAWMGQGETQYF
>TRBD2|TRBJ2-5|TRBV5-1|NA
TGCGCCAGCAGCTTGGTTAGCGGGGATGGTGAGACCCAGTACTTC
CASSLVSGDGETQYF
>NA|TRBJ1-1|TRBV19|NA
TGTGCCAGTAGTTCTGATCGGATAGGGTTATTGGGTACTGAAGCTTTCTTT
CASSSDRIGLLGTEAFF
>NA|TRBJ2-1|TRBV2|NA
TGTGCCAGCACGTCCCCAGGCGAGCAGTTCTTC
CASTSPGEQFF
>TRBD1|TRBJ2-7|TRBV19|NA
TGTGCCAGTAGTACGACAGGGACGACCTACGAGCAGTACTTC
CASSTTGTTYEQYF
>TRBD1|TRBJ1-1|TRBV11-2|NA
TGTGCCAGCAGCTCCAGGGGGAGCACTGAAGCTTTCTTT
CASSSRGSTEAFF
>NA|TRBJ2-5|TRBV7-2|NA
TGTGCCAGCAGCTTCGGTGGGGGCGCGGGGACCCAGTACTTC
CASSFGGGAGTQYF
>TRBD2|TRBJ2-1|TRBV7-2|NA
TGTGCCAGCAGCTTCGGACTAGCGGGACACAATGAGCAGTTCTTC
CASSFGLAGHNEQFF
>TRBD2|TRBJ2-5|TRBV7-7|NA
TGTGCTAGCAGCCTTGGTAGCGGGGGGGTCCAAGAGACCCAGTACTTC
CASSLGSGGVQETQYF
>NA|TRBJ2-7|TRBV9|NA
TGTGCCAGCAGCCGATTGGACAGTACTTCCTACGAGCAGTACTTC
CASSRLDSTSYEQYF
>NA|TRBJ2-2|TRBV19|once
TGTGCCAGTAGTATAGATCGAATCTCTCGGAACACCGGGGAGCTGTTTTTT
CASSIDRISRNTGELFF
>TRBD2|TRBJ2-1|TRBV13|NA
TGTGCCAGCAGCCAAAAGAGCGGGAGAAGGGGCAATGAGCAGTTCTTC
CASSQKSGRRGNEQFF
>NA|TRBJ1-4|TRBV28|NA
TGTGCCAGCATTGTTGGAGGGCACGAAAAACTGTTTTTT
CASIVGGHEKLFF
>NA|TRBJ2-3|TRBV5-6|NA
TGTGCCAGCAGCGGGCCCACAGATACGCAGTATTTT
CASSGPTDTQYF
>NA|TRBJ2-7|TRBV19|NA
TGTGCCAGTAGTCTCACCCCGGGGGTCGTCGAGCAGTACTTC
CASSLTPGVVEQYF